This T cell receptor (beta chain) derives from a study of blood T cell repertoires in COVID-19. Background on the study: PBMCs, B-cell-depleted T cells, or T cells were the source of the cDNA or gDNA that made up the material.

Grouping used clinical history reported by participants in a survey and questionnaire. Original processing methods: The assay estimated nucleated cells by amplifying reference gene primers. Clones were sequenced by immunoSEQ multiplex PCR, and TCRdb holds only the in-frame ones, with some missing. V and J calls plus clone size are reproduced from that table; the DNA served to infer D and trimming. Of about 250,000 clones in the sample, approximately 82% were seen once. V was clipped by 1 base and J by 3 bases; unmatched bases: 3. The CDR3 has 15 residues. Germline V gives CDR1 KGHDR, CDR2 SFDVKD. The sample was PBMCs or T cells enriched from blood (not recorded which). The receptor's source is a man aged 40-50 years who had been exposed to COVID-19. The rearrangement links TRBV24-1 to TRBJ2-5, with 8 bases matching TRBD1. The CDR3 here is CATSDFGQGKETQYF. CDR3 bases: TGTGCCACCAGTGATTTCGGACAGGGCAAAGAGACCCAGTACTTC.